Here is one T cell receptor beta chain with its context. This clone showed up just once. No antigen is known for it. It has no much larger one-base neighbor in the sample; base qualities were not kept. Library preparation used the immunoSEQ multiplex PCR assay. A mixture of 60 forward primers for TCR Vbeta segments and 13 reverse primers for TCR Jbeta segments was used in the multiplex PCR. The CDR3 region of rearranged TCR beta genes was amplified from genomic DNA by a multiplex PCR assay. On the Illumina HiSeq System, the amplified TCR beta libraries were sequenced as 87-base-pair reads. The study's own analysis went as follows. Across the 600 to 700 repertoires, a later analysis counted some 80 million unique TCR beta chains, 8.5 million to 12 million of which were shared by at least two donors. To remove PCR and sequencing errors, raw reads were error-corrected and collapsed into unique sequences using a nearest-neighbor algorithm that merged closely related sequences. V, D and J gene segments were assigned by aligning CDR3 sequences to IMGT reference sequences. Each retained sequence needed at least a six-nucleotide match to both a V gene segment and a J gene segment. A rearrangement counted as productive if the CDR3 had no stop codons and remained in frame with V and J, and every other rearrangement counted as non-productive. Following IMGT convention, CDR3 was defined as the stretch from the second conserved V-encoded cysteine up to the conserved J-encoded phenylalanine. The earlier analysis of about 590 of the donors excluded sequences that lacked an unambiguous match to a single V gene segment. In an earlier analysis of 587 of the donors, V segments were called functional above 56.7% productive rearrangements and were called segregating when the between-donor standard deviation exceeded 5%. A statistical classification framework was developed to diagnose cytomegalovirus status using the catalog of TCR beta chain sequences. In a later analysis, V and J genes were assigned by comparing TCR nucleotide sequences against IMGT/GENE-DB human TR gene sequences. Using the TCRdist pipeline, a later analysis assigned CDR3 sequences along with most-parsimonious VDJ recombination scenarios. In a later analysis, each TCR beta chain was defined by its CDR3 amino acid sequence together with its V-gene family, and reads without a unique V-gene family were excluded. To address suspected cross-contamination and a sequencing artifact, a later analysis removed 450 to 700 highly shared, low-generation-probability nucleotide sequences. In a later analysis, a clonal expansion index was calculated for each public chain from normalized within-repertoire ranks of inferred template counts. In a later analysis, generation probabilities were computed with a VDJ recombination model fitted to out-of-frame rearrangements, and the resulting probabilities were checked against IGoR. In a later analysis, hypergeometric tests were used to score TCR-TCR, TCR-HLA and TCR-CMV co-occurrence, with a repertoire-size bias correction applied to TCR pairs. A later analysis estimated false discovery rates by permuting HLA or CMV assignments 20 times. A later analysis grouped co-occurring TCRs with DBSCAN, adding TCRdist sequence similarity when clustering within HLA-allele-positive subsets. Repertoires with fewer than 30,000 or more than 120,000 public chains were left out of co-occurrence clustering, as were five repertoires with anomalous nucleotide sharing. Held by TCRdb, this immuneACCESS table contains in-frame sequences only and omits some clones. Under half of the omission traces to an unresolved V gene where checked; the cause of the rest is unknown. The V and J calls and the clone size are those of that table, but D and trimming were determined from the DNA. The sample table records about 110,000 clones; roughly 70% of these occur just once. Approximately 1.3% of the sample comes from the top ten.

The cohort was made up of about 610 healthy bone marrow donors. At the time of sampling, every cohort member was nominally healthy, though immune exposures that went unrecorded were likely present. The donor tested CMV seronegative, placing the donor among the roughly 400 seronegative members of the cohort. A peripheral blood sample was collected from each donor, and TCR beta sequencing was performed on peripheral blood mononuclear cells. Genomic DNA was extracted from the blood cell samples with the Qiagen DNeasy Blood Extraction Kit. This specimen comes from a study of cytomegalovirus exposure and HLA in healthy donors (dated 2017 in TCRdb). With respect to the entire study: An earlier analysis of approximately 640 of the donors reported more than 250 Gb of sequence data and some 120 million unique TCR beta sequences from 150 million to 200 million T cells. In a later analysis, previously published TCR beta repertoires from several hundred donors were re-analyzed and high-resolution HLA genotyping was added so that TCR occurrence patterns could be studied. Besides the first cohort of around 700 subjects, a separate validation cohort made up of roughly 130 different subjects was used. The study aimed to test whether signatures of past pathogen exposure could be identified by cataloging public T cell receptors. Rather than drawing on any new phenotypic data, the later analysis identified candidate immune exposures from TCR beta sequences and the way those sequences occurred across donors. Among about 410 genotyped donors of the cohort, an average of approximately 220,000 unique TCR beta nucleotide sequences was sequenced per donor, of which about 20% were non-productive. To decide whether each TCR beta V gene segment behaved as functional or pseudogenic, an earlier analysis of some 600 of the donors relied on high-throughput TCR beta sequencing. Every discovery cohort repertoire had been produced on one sequencing platform. Of the 300 to 400 genotyped donors, over 70% fell in the genetic ancestry cluster associated with self-reported Caucasian donors. In a later genetic analysis, genome-wide SNP genotypes for about 65% of the roughly 700 donors were used, and that subset was treated as a discovery cohort. Donor age, sex, ethnicity and CMV serostatus were compiled alongside the repertoire data. To predict cytomegalovirus infection status, the study combined high-throughput TCR immunosequencing, statistical association of individual TCRs with disease status, and machine learning. About five DR-DQ haplotypes were treated as single units for association and clustering because of strong linkage in the cohort. The number of typed donors differed by locus: roughly 629-630 for A, B, C, DRB1 and DQB1; about 520 for DQA1; approximately 600 for DPA1; and some 450 for DPB1. An early release covering 550 to 650 HLA-typed donors comprised about 320 gigabases of sequencing data and around 80 million unique TCR sequences. Using immunosequencing, the study profiled T cell repertoires from some 670 subjects and related those repertoires to cytomegalovirus serostatus. Class I and class II HLA loci were covered by the typing at four-digit resolution.

What the research found in general, with its limitations: The earlier analysis of 587 of the donors excluded some 15 rarely observed V segments, including chromosome 9 orphons, because counts were too low. In vitro tests confirmed that a few of the cytomegalovirus-associated TCR beta chains recognize cytomegalovirus antigens. In this cohort, only TCR beta chains were sequenced, and detectable features were limited by the absence of alpha or paired-chain data. When HLA alleles, especially DR and DQ, strongly co-occurred, attributing TCR associations to individual alleles was difficult. In an earlier analysis of roughly 560 of the donors, most TCR beta V segments were observed in productive rearrangements about 87% or about 30% of the time, broadly matching IMGT annotations. In a later analysis, the rate of TCR association differed among HLA loci, with DRB1 alleles having the most associated TCRs and HLA-C alleles having the fewest. A later analysis reported that several top co-occurrence clusters appeared linked to parvovirus B19, influenza, CMV and Epstein-Barr virus. CMV serostatus was the only immune exposure information available for the cohort. A later genetic analysis reported fewer N-insertions in productive TCRs among donors in an Asian-associated ancestry cluster than the approximately 700-donor mean. The study gave a list of 150 to 200 TCR beta chains associated with cytomegalovirus. The sequencing pipeline was judged likely to have produced a cluster of highly shared sequence variants as a technical artifact. The authors suggested that the approach could potentially be extended to other disease states and immunological phenotypes. Sequencing depth was assumed to be roughly uniform across donors in the presence/absence analyses, though that assumption may not hold. A later analysis associated 16,951 TCR beta sequences with specific HLA alleles at a false discovery rate of 0.05. A later analysis found that most CMV-associated TCR beta chains appeared HLA-restricted, with HLA associations seemingly driven largely by CMV exposure. Some IMGT-functional V segments, including TRBV6-2 and TRBV6-3, could not be told apart with the 87-base-pair reads, so those segments were excluded. The classifier was reported to diagnose cytomegalovirus status with high specificity and sensitivity in both the original and validation cohorts. Across donors, most TCR sequences were observed very rarely, whereas some public TCRs were present in many individuals. In a later genetic analysis, a missense DCLRE1C variant was associated with V-gene and J-gene trimming of TCR beta chains, and the association was replicated in an independent cohort. Because HLA typing was missing for some donors at each locus, association tests included only the typed subset. Compared with equally common non-associated chains, HLA-associated TCR beta chains in a later analysis were more clonally expanded and had lower generation probabilities. Linkage disequilibrium might explain the correlated functional status among segregating V segments, but an unknown experimental factor could not be excluded. A further reported finding was that TCR beta sequences accurately predicted the HLA-A and HLA-B alleles for most subjects in the first cohort.

V is reduced by 3 bases and J by 7 bases, leaving a spacing of 20 bases between them. There are 16 amino acids in the CDR3, from cysteine to phenylalanine inclusive. Just CDR3 DNA is preserved here, 48 bases in frame from base 1. From the germline V gene (reference sequence), CDR1 is LNHNV and CDR2 is YYDKDF. The clonotype originates from a man aged 40-55 years in good health and CMV-seronegative. Sequenced input: PBMCs. The rearranged chain carries TRBV15 and TRBJ2-3, and TRBD2 may be the D gene, going by 6 matching bases. The DNA is as follows: TGTGCCACCAGCAGGGGGGAGGACTCGCGCAGGAATACGCAGTATTTT. Its amino acids are CATSRGEDSRRNTQYF.